The present T cell receptor (beta chain) was sequenced within a study of spatial heterogeneity in lung cancer. For the study at large: Sequenced were any available follow-up PBMC samples, which had been obtained a median of roughly 2 years after resection. An average of more than ten raw reads was observed per unique TCR and UMI combination.

Each molecule of TCR cDNA was tagged with one unique molecular identifier. TCRdb ran MiXCR on the 5' RACE reads and lists one entry per CDR3 protein. The sample lists around 45,000 distinct CDR3 sequences; more than 20% were seen once. In its sample, this clonotype was seen a few times. The CDR3 runs to 14 residues. J gave up 5 bases and V 8 bases, and 9 bases lay outside the gene matches. The germline gives CDR1 SQVTM, CDR2 ANQGSEA. Sample time point: blood at routine non-recurrence follow-up after resection. Whole RNA, isolated from tumor, nontumor lung or frozen PBMC, was sequenced without prior sorting.

This sample comprised PBMCs, obtained at follow-up. V usage is TRBV29-1 and J usage is TRBJ2-4; 10 nucleotides match TRBD1. The TCR sequence derives from a female donor with early-stage non-small cell lung cancer. As DNA, the CDR3 is TGCAGCTCCTCGACAGGGGGCTTGGAAAACATTCAGTACTTC. Encoded protein: CSSSTGGLENIQYF.